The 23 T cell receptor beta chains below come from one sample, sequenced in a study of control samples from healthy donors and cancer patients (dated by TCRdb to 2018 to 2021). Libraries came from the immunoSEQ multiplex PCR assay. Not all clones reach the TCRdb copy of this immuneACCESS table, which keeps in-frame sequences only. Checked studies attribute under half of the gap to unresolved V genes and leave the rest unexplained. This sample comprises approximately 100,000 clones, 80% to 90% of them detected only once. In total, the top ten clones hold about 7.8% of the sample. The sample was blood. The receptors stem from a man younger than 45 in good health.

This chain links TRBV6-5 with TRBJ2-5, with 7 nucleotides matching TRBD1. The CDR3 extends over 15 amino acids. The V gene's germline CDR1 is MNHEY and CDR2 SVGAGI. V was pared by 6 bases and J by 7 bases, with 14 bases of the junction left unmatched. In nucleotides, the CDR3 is TGTGCCAGCAGCCAAGACAGGGCGGGTCGGGTGACCCAGTACTTC. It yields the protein CASSQDRAGRVTQYF.

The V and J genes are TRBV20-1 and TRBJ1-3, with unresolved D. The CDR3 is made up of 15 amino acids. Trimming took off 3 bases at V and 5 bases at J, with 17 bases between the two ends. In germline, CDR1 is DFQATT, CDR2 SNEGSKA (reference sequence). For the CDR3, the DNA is TGCAGTGCTAGTCAATCGGCCAGAGCTAGAAACACCATATATTTT. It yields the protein CSASQSARARNTIYF.

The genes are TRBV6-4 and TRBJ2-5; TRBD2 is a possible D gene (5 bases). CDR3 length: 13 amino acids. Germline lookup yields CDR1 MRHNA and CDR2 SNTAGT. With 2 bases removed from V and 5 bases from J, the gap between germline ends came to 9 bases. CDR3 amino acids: CASSDGERETQYF. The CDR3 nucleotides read TGTGCCAGCAGTGACGGGGAGAGGGAGACCCAGTACTTC.

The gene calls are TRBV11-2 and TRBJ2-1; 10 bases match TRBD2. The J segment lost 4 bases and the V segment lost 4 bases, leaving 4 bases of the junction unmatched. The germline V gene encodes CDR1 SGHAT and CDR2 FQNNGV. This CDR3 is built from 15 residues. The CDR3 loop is CASSSQRGGYNEQFF. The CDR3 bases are TGTGCCAGCAGCTCCCAGCGGGGGGGTTACAATGAGCAGTTCTTC.

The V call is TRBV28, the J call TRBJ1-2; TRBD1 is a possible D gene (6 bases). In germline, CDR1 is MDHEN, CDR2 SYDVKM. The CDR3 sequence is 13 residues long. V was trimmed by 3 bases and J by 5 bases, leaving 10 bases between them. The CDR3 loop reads CASSLEGGYGYTF. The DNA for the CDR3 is TGTGCCAGCAGTTTGGAGGGGGGGTATGGCTACACCTTC.

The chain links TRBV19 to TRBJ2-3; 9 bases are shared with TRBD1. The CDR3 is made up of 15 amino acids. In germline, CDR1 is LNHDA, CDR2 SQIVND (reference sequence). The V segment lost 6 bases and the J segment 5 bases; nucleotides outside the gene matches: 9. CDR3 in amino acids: CASSDRDRELDTQYF. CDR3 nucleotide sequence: TGTGCCAGTAGCGACCGGGACAGGGAGTTAGATACGCAGTATTTT.

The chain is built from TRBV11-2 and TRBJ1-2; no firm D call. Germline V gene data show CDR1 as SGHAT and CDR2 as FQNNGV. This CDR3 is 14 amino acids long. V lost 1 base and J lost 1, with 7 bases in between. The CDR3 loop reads CASSLVTDNYGYTF. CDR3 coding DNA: TGTGCCAGCAGCTTAGTGACGGATAACTATGGCTACACCTTC.

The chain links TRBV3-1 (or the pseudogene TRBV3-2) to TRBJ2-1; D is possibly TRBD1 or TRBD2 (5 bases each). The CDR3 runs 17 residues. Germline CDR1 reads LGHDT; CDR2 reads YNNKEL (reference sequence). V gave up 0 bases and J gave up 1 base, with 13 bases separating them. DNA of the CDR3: TGTGCCAGCAGCCAAGATCGGGGACCCGAATCCTACAATGAGCAGTTCTTC. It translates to CASSQDRGPESYNEQFF.

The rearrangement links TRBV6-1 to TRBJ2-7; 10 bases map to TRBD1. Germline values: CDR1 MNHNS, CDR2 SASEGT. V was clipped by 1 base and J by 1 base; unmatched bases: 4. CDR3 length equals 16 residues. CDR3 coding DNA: TGTGCCAGCAGTGAAGGCGACAGGGGGCTATCCTACGAGCAGTACGTC. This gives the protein CASSEGDRGLSYEQYV.

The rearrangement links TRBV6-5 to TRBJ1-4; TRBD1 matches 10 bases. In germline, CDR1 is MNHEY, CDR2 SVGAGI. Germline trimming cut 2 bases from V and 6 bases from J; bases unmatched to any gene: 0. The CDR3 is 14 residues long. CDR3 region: CASSYGTGDEKLFF. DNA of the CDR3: TGTGCCAGCAGTTACGGGACAGGGGATGAAAAACTGTTTTTT.

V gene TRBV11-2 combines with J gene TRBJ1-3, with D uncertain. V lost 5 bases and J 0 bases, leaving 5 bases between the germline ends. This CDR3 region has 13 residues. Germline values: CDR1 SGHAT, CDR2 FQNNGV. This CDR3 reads CASSPFSGNTIYF. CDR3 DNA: TGTGCCAGCAGCCCCTTCTCTGGAAACACCATATATTTT. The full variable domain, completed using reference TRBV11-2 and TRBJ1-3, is EAGVAQSPRYKIIEKRQSVAFWCNPISGHATLYWYQQILGQGPKLLIQFQNNGVVDDSQLPKDRFSAERLKGVDSTLKIQPAKLEDSAVYLCASSPFSGNTIYFGEGSWLTVV.

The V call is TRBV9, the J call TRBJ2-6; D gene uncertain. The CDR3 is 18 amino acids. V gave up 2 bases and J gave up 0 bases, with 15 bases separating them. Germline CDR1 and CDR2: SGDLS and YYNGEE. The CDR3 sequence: CASSVQTTGISGANVLTF. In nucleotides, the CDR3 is TGTGCCAGCAGCGTCCAAACGACTGGTATCTCTGGGGCCAACGTCCTGACTTTC.

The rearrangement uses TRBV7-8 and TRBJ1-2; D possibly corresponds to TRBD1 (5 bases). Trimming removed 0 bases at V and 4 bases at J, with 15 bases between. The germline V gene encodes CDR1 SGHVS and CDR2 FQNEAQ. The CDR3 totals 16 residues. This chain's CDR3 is CASSLAPFGGTYGYTF. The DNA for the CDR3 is TGTGCCAGCAGCTTAGCCCCCTTCGGGGGGACCTATGGCTACACCTTC.

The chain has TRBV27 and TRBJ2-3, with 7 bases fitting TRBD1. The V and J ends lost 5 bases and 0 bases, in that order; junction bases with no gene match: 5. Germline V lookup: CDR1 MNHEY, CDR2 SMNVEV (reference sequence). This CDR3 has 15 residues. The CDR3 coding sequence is TGTGCCAGCAGTGAATGGGGACAGAGCACAGATACGCAGTATTTT. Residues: CASSEWGQSTDTQYF.

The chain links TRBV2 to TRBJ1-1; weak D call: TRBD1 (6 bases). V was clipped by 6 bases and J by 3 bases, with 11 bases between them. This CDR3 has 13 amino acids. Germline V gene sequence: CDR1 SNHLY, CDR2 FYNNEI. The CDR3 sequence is CASRIHRDTEAFF. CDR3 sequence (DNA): TGTGCCAGCAGAATCCACAGGGACACTGAAGCTTTCTTT.

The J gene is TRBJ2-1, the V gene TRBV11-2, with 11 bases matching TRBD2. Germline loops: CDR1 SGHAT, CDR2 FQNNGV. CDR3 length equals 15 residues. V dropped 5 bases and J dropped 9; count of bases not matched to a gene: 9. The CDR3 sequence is CASSLLAGEVSEQFF. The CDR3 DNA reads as TGTGCCAGCAGCCTACTAGCGGGAGAAGTTAGTGAGCAGTTCTTC.

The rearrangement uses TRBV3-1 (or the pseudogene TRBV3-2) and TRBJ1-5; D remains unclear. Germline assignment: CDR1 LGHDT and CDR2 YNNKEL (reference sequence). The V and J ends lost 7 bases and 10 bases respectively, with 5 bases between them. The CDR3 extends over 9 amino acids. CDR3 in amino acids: CASTPPQHF. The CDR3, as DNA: TGTGCCAGCACCCCCCCCCAGCATTTT.

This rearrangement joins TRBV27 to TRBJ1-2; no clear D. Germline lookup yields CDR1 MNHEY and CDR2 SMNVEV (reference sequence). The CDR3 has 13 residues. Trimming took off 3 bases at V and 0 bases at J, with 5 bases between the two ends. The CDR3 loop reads CASSFSSNYGYTF. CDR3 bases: TGTGCCAGCAGTTTCAGCTCTAACTATGGCTACACCTTC.

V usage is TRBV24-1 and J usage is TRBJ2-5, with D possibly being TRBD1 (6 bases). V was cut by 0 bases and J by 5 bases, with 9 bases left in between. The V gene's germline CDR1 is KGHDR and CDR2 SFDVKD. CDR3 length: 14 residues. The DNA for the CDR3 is TGTGCCACCAGTGATTTGAGGGACACTGAGACCCAGTACTTC. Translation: CATSDLRDTETQYF.

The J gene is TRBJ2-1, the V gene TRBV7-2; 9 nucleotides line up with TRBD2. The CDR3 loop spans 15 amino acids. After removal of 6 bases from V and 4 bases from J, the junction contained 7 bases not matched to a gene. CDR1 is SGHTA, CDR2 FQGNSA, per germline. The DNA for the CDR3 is TGTGCCAGCAGGACAACTAGCGGGCGTTACAATGAGCAGTTCTTC. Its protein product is CASRTTSGRYNEQFF.

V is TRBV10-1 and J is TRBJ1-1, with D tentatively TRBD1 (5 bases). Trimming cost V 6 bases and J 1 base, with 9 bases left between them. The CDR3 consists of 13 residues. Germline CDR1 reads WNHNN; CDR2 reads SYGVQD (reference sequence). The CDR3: CASSLGENTEAFF. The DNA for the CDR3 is TGCGCCAGCAGCTTGGGGGAGAACACTGAAGCTTTCTTT.

The CDR3 coding sequence is TGTGCCAGCAGCCCCGGGGGGAGGACCAAGGGGTACATTCAGTACTTC. Protein sequence: CASSPGGRTKGYIQYF. V and J are TRBV3-1 (or the pseudogene TRBV3-2) and TRBJ2-4, with 7 positions matching TRBD2. The germline CDR1 and CDR2 sequences are LGHDT and YNNKEL (reference sequence). The V segment lost 4 bases and the J segment 8 bases; nucleotides outside the gene matches: 14. The CDR3 sequence is 16 residues long.

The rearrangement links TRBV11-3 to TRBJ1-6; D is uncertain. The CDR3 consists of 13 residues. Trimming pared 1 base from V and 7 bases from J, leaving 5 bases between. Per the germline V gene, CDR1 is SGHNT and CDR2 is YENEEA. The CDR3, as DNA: TGTGCCAGCAGCTTAGGATCCAATTCACCCCTCCACTTT. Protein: CASSLGSNSPLHF.